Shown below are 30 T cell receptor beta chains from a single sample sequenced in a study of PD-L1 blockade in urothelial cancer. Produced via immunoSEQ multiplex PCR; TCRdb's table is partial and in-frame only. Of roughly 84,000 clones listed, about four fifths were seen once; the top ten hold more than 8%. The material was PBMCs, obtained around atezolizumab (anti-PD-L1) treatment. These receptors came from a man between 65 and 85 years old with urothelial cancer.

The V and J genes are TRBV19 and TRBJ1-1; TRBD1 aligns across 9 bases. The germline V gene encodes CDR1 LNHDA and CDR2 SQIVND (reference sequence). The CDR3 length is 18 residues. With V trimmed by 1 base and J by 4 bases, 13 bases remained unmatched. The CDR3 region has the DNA TGTGCCAGTAGTATAGGAGTAGGAACAGGGGGCGCGGGCACTGAAGCTTTCTTT. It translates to CASSIGVGTGGAGTEAFF.

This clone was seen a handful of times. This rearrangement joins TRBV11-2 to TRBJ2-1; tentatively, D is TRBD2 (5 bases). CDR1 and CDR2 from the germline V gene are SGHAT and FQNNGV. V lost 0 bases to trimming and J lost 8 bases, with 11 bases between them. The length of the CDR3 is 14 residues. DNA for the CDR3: TGTGCCAGCAGCTTAGATTTCGGAGCGGATGAGCAGTTCTTC. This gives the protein CASSLDFGADEQFF.

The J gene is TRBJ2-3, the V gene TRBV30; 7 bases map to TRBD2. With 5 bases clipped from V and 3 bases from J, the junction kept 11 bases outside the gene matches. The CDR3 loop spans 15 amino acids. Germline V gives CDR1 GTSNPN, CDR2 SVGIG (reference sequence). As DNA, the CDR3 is TGTGCCTGGCGGGAGGTTTATAGGTTGACAGATACGCAGTATTTT. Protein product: CAWREVYRLTDTQYF.

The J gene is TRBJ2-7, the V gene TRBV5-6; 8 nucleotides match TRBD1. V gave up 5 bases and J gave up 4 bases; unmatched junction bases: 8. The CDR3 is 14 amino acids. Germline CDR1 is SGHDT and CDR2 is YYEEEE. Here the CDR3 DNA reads TGTGCCAGCAGACCCCAGGGGGCTGAGTACGAGCAGTACTTC. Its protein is CASRPQGAEYEQYF.

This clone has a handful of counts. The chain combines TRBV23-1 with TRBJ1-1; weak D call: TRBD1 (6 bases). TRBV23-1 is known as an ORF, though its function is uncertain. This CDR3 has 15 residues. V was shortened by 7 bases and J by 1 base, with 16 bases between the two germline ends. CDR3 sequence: CASTRKGEKNTEAFF. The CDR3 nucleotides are TGCGCCAGCACCCGGAAGGGGGAGAAGAACACTGAAGCTTTCTTT.

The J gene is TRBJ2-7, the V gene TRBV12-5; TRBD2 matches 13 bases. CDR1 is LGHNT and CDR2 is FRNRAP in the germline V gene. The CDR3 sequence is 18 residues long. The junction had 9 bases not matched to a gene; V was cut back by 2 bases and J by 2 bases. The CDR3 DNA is TGTGCTAGTGGTTTGTCGAAGGGACTAGCGGGGAAACCCTACGAGCAGTACTTC. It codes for CASGLSKGLAGKPYEQYF.

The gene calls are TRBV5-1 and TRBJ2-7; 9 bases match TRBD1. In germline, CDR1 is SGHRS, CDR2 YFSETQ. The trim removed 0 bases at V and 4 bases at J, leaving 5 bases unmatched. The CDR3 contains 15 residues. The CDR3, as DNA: TGCGCCAGCAGCTTGGGACAGGGGGTTAGGTACGAGCAGTACTTC. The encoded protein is CASSLGQGVRYEQYF.

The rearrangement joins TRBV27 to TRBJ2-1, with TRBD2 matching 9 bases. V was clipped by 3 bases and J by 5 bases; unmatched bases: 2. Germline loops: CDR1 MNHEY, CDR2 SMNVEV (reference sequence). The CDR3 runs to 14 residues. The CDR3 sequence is CASSFAGGDNEQFF. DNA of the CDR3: TGTGCCAGCAGTTTTGCGGGGGGGGACAATGAGCAGTTCTTC.

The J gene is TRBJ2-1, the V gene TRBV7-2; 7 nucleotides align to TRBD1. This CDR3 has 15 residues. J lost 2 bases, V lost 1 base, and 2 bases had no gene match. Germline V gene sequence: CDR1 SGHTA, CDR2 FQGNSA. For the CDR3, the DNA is TGTGCCAGCAGCTTAGGACAGGGAGCCTACAATGAGCAGTTCTTC. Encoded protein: CASSLGQGAYNEQFF.

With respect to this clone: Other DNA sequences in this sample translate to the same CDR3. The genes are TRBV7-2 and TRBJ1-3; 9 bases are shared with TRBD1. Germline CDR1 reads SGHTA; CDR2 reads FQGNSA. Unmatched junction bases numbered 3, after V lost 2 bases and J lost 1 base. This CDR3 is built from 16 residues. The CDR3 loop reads CASSLSQGASGNTIYF. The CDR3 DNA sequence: TGTGCCAGCAGCTTATCACAGGGGGCTTCTGGAAACACCATATATTTT.

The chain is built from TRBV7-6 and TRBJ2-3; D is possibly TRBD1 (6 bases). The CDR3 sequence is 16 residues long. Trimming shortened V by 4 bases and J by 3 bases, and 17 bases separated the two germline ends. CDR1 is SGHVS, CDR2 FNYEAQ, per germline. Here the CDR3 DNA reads TGTGCCAGCAGCTCAACCCCGGGACAAAAAACAGATACGCAGTATTTT. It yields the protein CASSSTPGQKTDTQYF.

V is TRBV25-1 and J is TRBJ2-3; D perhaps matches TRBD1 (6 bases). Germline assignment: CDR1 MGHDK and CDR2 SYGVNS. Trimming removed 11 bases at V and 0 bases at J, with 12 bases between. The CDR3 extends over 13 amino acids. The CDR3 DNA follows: TGTGCCTGTGGGGACACTAGCACAGATACGCAGTATTTT. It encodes CACGDTSTDTQYF.

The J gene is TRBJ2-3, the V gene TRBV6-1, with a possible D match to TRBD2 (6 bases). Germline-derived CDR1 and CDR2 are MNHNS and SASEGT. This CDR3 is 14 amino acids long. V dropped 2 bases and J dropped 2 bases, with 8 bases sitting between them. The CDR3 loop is CASSEMGLTDTQYF. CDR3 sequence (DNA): TGTGCCAGCAGTGAAATGGGACTCACAGATACGCAGTATTTT.

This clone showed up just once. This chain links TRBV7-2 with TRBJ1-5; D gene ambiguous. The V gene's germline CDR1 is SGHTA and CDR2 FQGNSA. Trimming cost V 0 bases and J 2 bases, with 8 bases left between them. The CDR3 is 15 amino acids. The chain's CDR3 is CASSLAGQGNQPQHF. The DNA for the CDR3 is TGTGCCAGCAGCTTAGCTGGGCAGGGCAATCAGCCCCAGCATTTT. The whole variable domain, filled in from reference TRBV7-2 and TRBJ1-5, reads GAGVSQSPSNKVTEKGKDVELRCDPISGHTALYWYRQSLGQGLEFLIYFQGNSAPDKSGLPSDRFSAERTGGSVSTLTIQRTQQEDSAVYLCASSLAGQGNQPQHFGDGTRLSIL.

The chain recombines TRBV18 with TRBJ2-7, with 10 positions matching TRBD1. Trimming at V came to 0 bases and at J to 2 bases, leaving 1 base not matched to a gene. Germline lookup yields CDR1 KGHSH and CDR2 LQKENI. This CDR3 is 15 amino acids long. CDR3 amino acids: CASSPPGTGAYEQYF. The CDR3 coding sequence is TGTGCCAGCTCACCACCTGGGACAGGGGCCTACGAGCAGTACTTC.

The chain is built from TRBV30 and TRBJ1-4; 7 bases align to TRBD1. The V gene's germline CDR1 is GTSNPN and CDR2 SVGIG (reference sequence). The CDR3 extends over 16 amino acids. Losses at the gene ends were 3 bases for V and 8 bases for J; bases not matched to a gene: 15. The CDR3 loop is CAWSSGGEGAIEKLFF. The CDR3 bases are TGTGCCTGGAGCTCGGGGGGGGAGGGGGCGATAGAAAAACTGTTTTTT.

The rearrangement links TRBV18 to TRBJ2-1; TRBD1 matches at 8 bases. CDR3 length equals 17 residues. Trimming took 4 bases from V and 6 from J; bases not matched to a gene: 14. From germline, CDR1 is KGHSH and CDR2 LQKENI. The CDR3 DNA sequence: TGTGCCAGCTCACGCGAGCTGACAGGGGATAGGGGCAATGAGCAGTTCTTC. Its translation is CASSRELTGDRGNEQFF.

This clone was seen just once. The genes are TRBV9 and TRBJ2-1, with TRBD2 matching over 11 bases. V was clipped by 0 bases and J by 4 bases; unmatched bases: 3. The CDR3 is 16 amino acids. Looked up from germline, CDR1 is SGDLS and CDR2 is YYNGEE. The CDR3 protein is CASSVAGTSGYNEQFF. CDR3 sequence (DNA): TGTGCCAGCAGCGTAGCCGGGACTAGCGGATACAATGAGCAGTTCTTC.

The CDR3 DNA reads as TGTGCCTGGTCACTAGCGGGAGGATCTTACGAGCAGTACTTC. Amino acids: CAWSLAGGSYEQYF. The gene calls are TRBV30 and TRBJ2-7, with 12 bases identical to TRBD2. The CDR3 spans 14 residues. Per germline, CDR1 GTSNPN and CDR2 SVGIG (reference sequence). V trimming: 5 bases; J trimming: 4 bases; junction bases outside the gene matches: 6.

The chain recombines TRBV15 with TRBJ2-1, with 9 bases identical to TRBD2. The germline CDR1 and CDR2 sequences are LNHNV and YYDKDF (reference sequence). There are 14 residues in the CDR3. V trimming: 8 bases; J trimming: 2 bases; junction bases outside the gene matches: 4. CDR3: CATPAGGPYNEQFF. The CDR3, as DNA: TGTGCCACCCCTGCGGGAGGGCCCTACAATGAGCAGTTCTTC.

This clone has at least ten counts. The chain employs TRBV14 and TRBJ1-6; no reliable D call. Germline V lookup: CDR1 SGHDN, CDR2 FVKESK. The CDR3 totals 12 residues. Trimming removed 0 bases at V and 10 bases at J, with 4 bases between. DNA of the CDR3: TGTGCCAGCAGCCAAGACAGGTCACCCCTCCACTTT. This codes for CASSQDRSPLHF.

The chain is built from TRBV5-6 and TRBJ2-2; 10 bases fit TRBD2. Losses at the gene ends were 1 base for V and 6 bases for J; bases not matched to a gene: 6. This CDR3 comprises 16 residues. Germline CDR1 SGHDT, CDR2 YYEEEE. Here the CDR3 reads CASSLMDSGGPGELFF. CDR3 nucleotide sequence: TGTGCCAGCAGCTTGATGGATAGCGGGGGGCCCGGGGAGCTGTTTTTT.

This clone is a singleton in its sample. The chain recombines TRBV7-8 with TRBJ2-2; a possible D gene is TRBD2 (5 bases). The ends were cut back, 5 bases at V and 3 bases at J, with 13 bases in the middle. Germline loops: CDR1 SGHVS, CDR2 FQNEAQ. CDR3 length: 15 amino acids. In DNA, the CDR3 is TGTGCCAGCAGCGGAGGAGTGACGGACACCGGGGAGCTGTTTTTT. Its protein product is CASSGGVTDTGELFF.

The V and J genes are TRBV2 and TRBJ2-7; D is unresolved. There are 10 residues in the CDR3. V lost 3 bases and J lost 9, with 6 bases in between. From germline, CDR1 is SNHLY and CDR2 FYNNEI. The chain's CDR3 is CASSDWAQYF. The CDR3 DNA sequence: TGTGCCAGCAGTGATTGGGCGCAGTACTTC.

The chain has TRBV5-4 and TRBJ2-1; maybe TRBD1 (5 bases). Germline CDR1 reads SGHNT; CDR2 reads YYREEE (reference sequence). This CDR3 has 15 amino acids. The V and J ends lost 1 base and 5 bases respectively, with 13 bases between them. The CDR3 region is CASSLTGLGDNEQFF. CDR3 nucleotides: TGTGCCAGCAGCTTGACAGGCCTGGGCGACAATGAGCAGTTCTTC. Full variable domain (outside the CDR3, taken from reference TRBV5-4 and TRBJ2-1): ETGVTQSPTHLIKTRGQQVTLRCSSQSGHNTVSWYQQALGQGPQFIFQYYREEENGRGNFPPRFSGLQFPNYSSELNVNALELDDSALYLCASSLTGLGDNEQFFGPGTRLTVL.

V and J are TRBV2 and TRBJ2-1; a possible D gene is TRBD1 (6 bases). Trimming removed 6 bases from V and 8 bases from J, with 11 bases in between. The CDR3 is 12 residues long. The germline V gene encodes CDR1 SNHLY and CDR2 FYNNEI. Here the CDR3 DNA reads TGTGCCAGCAGGCTACAGGGCTATGAGCAGTTCTTC. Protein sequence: CASRLQGYEQFF.

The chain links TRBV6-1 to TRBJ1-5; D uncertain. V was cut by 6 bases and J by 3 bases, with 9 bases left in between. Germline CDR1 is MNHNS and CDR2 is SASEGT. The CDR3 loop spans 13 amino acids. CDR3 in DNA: TGTGCCAGCAGAGTACAGAACAATCAGCCCCAGCATTTT. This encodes CASRVQNNQPQHF.

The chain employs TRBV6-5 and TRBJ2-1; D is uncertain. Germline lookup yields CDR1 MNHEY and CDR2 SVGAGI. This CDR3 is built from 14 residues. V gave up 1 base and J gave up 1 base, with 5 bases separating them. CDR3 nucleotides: TGTGCCAGCAGTTACTGGCGGTCCTACAATGAGCAGTTCTTC. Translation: CASSYWRSYNEQFF.

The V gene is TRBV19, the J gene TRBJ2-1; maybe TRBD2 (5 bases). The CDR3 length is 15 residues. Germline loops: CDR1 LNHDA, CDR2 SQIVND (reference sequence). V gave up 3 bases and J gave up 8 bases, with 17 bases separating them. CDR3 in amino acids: CASSIPGLRRDEQFF. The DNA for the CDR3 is TGTGCCAGTAGTATTCCTGGGTTAAGGCGGGATGAGCAGTTCTTC.

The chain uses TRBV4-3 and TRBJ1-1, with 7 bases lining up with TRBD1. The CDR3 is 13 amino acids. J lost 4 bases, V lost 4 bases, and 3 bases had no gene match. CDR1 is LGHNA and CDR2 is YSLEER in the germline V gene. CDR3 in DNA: TGCGCCAGCAGCCTTCAGGGGGGCACTGAAGCTTTCTTT. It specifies CASSLQGGTEAFF.